The clone carrying this TCR beta chain has a count of ten or more. Its antigen is as yet unknown. The sample is drawn from a study of T cells in Graves' hyperthyroidism and ophthalmopathy. Points from the study as a whole: Most thyroid clonotypes expanded above 0.001 appeared in blood too.

TCR beta CDR3 regions were amplified from RNA. When the TCR CDR3 underwent first-round RT-PCR, the HTBI primer set was used. TCRdb used MiXCR to reprocess the multiplex PCR reads, holding one entry per CDR3 protein. In the table there are some 550,000 distinct CDR3 sequences, about a sixth of which are singletons. Each person with ophthalmopathy scored at least 3 on the Clinical Activity Score, reached NOSPECS grade 4 or higher, and had been ill under 3 months. Diagnostic assessment was based on clinical symptoms, serum thyroxine and TRAb, thyroid ultrasound and orbital computed tomography. PBMCs were derived from more than 8 ml fresh peripheral blood. Trimming left V 1 base short and J 7 bases short, with 10 bases between. Germline loops: CDR1 LGHDT, CDR2 YNNKEL (reference sequence). The CDR3 has 13 residues.

The chain carries TRBV3-1 and TRBJ1-1; D might be TRBD1 (5 bases). The sequenced sample was blood. This TCR was recovered from a woman aged 40 to 50 with Graves' ophthalmopathy. The DNA for the CDR3 is TGTGCCAGCAGCCAAGTCAGGGACGGTGAAGCTTTCTTT. This encodes CASSQVRDGEAFF.